This T cell receptor (beta chain) derives from a study of T-cell reconstitution after alpha-beta-depleted transplantation in children. Findings and caveats of the study: It was surviving recipient T cells and thymic progenitors that gave some patients high TCRbeta diversity at day 60. Alpha-beta T cells present about two months after transplant were reported to originate from several hundred expanded graft clones. One year post-transplant, T-cell counts and diversity were largely derived from T cells produced anew.

In this sample, this clonotype turned up a few times. Its target is not known. V was shortened by 6 bases and J by 3 bases, with 18 bases between the two germline ends. CDR1 is MNHEY and CDR2 is SVGEGT in the germline V gene. The CDR3 has 15 residues. During its preparation, the TCRbeta library received unique molecular identifiers. TCRdb called the PCR reads again in MiXCR, with one record for every CDR3 protein. The sample lists roughly 350,000 distinct CDR3 sequences, about a sixth occurring once. The rearrangement uses TRBV6-2 or TRBV6-3 and TRBJ2-7; D is possibly TRBD1 (6 bases). Sequencing used PBMCs, mostly from graft donor cells, obtained 360 days after TCRalphabeta/CD19-depleted stem cell transplant. This receptor was identified in a male patient aged 2 to 9 who had a stem cell transplant for acute lymphoblastic leukemia, so the T cells may come from the graft donor. The CDR3: CASRENAGTHYEQYF. CDR3 DNA: TGTGCCAGCAGGGAGAACGCCGGGACACACTACGAGCAGTACTTC.